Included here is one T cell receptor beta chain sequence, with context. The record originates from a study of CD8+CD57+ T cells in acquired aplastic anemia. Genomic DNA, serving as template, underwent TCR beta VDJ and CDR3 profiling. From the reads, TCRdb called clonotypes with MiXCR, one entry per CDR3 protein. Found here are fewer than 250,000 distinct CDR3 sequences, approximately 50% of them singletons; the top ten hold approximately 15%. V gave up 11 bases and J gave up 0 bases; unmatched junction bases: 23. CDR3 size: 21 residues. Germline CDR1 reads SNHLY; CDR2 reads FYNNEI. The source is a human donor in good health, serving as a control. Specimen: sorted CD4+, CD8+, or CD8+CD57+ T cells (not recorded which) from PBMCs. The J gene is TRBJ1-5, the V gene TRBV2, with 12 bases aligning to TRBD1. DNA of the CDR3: TGTGCCGGTCAATTAACCGGGACAGGGGGCAATGGGCCTTATAGCAATCAGCCCCAGCATTTT. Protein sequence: CAGQLTGTGGNGPYSNQPQHF. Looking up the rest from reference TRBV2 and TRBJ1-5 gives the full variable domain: EPEVTQTPSHQVTQMGQEVILRCVPISNHLYFYWYRQILGQKVEFLVSFYNNEISEKSEIFDDQFSVERPDGSNFTLKIRSTKLEDSAMYFCAGQLTGTGGNGPYSNQPQHFGDGTRLSIL.